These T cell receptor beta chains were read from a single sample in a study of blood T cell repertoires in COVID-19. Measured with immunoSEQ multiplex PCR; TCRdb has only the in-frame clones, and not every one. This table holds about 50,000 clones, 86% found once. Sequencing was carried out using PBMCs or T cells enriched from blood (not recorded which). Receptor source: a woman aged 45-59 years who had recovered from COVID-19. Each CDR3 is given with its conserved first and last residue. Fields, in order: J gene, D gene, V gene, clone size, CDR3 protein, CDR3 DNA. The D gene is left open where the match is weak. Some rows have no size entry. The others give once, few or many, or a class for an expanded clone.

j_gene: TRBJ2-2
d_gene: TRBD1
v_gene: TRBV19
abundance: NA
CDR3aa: CASTEQAFGTGYTGELFF
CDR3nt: TGTGCCAGTACCGAACAGGCGTTCGGGACAGGGTATACCGGGGAGCTGTTTTTT

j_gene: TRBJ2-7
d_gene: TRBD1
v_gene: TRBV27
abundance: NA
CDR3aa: CASSLRDRGYEQYF
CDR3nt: TGTGCCAGCAGTTTACGGGACAGGGGCTACGAGCAGTACTTC

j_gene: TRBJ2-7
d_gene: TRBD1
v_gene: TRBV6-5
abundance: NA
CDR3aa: CASRDSSYEQYF
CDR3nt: TGTGCCAGCCGGGACAGCTCCTACGAGCAGTACTTC

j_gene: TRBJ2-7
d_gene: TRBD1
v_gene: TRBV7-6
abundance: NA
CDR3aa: CASSLGTGESYEQYF
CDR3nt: TGTGCCAGCAGCCTGGGGACAGGGGAATCCTACGAGCAGTACTTC

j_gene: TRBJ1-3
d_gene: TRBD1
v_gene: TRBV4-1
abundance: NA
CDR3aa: CASSRPTGSGNTIYF
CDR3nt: TGCGCCAGCAGCCGTCCGACAGGGTCTGGAAACACCATATATTTT

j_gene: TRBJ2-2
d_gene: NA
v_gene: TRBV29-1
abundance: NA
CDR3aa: CSVDGRSTGELFF
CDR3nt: TGCAGCGTTGATGGGCGCTCCACCGGGGAGCTGTTTTTT

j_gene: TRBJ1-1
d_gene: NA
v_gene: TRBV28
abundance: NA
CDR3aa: CASSPYTENTEAFF
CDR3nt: TGTGCCAGCAGTCCTTATACTGAGAACACTGAAGCTTTCTTT

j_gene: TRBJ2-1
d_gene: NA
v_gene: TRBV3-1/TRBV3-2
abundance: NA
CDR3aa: CASSQRGGRGNEQFF
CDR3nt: TGTGCCAGCAGCCAGCGTGGGGGCCGGGGCAATGAGCAGTTCTTC

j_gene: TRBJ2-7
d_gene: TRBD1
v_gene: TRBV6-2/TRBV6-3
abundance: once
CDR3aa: CASSYVGTVPYEQYF
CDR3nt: TGTGCCAGCAGTTACGTAGGGACAGTGCCCTACGAGCAGTACTTC

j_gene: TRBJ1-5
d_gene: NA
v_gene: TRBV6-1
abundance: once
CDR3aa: CASSEGVWGKGPQHF
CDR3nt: TGTGCCAGCAGTGAAGGGGTGTGGGGCAAAGGGCCCCAGCATTTT

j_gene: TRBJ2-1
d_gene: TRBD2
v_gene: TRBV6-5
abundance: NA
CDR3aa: CASSYRLAEGHEQFF
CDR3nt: TGTGCCAGCAGTTACCGGCTAGCGGAGGGACATGAGCAGTTCTTC

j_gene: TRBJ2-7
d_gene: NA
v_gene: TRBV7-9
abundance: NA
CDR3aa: CASSLLTNEQYF
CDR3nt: TGTGCCAGCAGCCTCCTGACAAACGAGCAGTACTTC

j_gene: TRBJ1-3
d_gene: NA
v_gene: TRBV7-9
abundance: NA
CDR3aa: CASSLLSVNTIYF
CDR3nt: TGTGCCAGCAGCTTATTATCCGTAAACACCATATATTTT

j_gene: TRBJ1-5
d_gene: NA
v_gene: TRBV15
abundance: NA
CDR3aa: CATSSSSVYQPQHF
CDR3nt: TGTGCCACCAGCAGCTCCAGTGTTTATCAGCCCCAGCATTTT

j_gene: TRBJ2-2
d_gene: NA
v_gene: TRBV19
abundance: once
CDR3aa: CASSPDRIVTGELFF
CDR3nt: TGTGCCAGTAGTCCCGACAGGATAGTAACCGGGGAGCTGTTTTTT

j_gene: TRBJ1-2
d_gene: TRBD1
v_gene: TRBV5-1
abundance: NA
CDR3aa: CASSLGQGNYGYTF
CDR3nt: TGCGCCAGCAGCTTGGGACAGGGAAACTATGGCTACACCTTC

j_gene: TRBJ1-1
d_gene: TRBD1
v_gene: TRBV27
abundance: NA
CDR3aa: CASSSPRQGAGTEAFF
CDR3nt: TGTGCCAGCAGTTCACCCCGACAGGGTGCTGGCACTGAAGCTTTCTTT

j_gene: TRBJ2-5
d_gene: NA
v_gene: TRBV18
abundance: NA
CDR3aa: CASSPEQETQYF
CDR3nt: TGTGCCAGCTCACCTGAGCAAGAGACCCAGTACTTC

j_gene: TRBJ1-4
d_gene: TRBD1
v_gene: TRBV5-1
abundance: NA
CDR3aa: CASSLSPLDRGTNEKLFF
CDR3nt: TGCGCCAGCAGCTTGTCCCCTCTAGACAGGGGAACTAATGAAAAACTGTTTTTT

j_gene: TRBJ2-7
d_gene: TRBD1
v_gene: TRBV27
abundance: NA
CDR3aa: CASHRTGASYEQYF
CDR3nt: TGTGCCAGTCATAGGACAGGAGCCTCCTACGAGCAGTACTTC

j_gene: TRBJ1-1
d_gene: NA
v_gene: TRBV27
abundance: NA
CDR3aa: CASSSLLGREGTEAFF
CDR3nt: TGTGCCAGCAGTTCATTGCTCGGGAGGGAGGGCACTGAAGCTTTCTTT

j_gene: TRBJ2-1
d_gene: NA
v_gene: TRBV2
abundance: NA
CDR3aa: CASSGTAGLYNEQFF
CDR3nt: TGTGCCAGCAGTGGGACAGCGGGGCTCTACAATGAGCAGTTCTTC

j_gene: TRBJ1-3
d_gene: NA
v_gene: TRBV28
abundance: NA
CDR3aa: CASSLYPPTVFSGNTIYF
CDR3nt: TGTGCCAGCAGTTTATACCCCCCTACAGTGTTCTCTGGAAACACCATATATTTT

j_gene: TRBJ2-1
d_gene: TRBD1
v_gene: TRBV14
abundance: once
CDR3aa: CASSLRGTGNNEQFF
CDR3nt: TGTGCCAGCAGCCTAAGGGGGACAGGGAACAATGAGCAGTTCTTC

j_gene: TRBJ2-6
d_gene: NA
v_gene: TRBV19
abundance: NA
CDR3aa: CASKTGSYSGANVLTF
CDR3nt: TGTGCCAGTAAGACCGGGTCCTACTCTGGGGCCAACGTCCTGACTTTC

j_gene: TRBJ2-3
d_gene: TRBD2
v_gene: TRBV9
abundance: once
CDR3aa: CASSSTPGLATDTQYF
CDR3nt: TGTGCCAGCAGCTCCACCCCGGGACTAGCAACAGATACGCAGTATTTT

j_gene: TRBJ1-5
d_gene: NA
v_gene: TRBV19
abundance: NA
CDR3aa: CASSDRHSNQPQHF
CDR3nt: TGTGCCAGTAGTGACAGACATAGCAATCAGCCCCAGCATTTT

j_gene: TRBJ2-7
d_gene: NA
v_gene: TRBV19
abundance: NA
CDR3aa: CASSSSLEQYF
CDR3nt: TGTGCCAGTAGTAGCAGTCTCGAGCAGTACTTC

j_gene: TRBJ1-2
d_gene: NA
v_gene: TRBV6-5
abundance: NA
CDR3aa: CASSRGPSGYGYTF
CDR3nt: TGTGCCAGCAGTCGCGGGCCATCCGGGTATGGCTACACCTTC

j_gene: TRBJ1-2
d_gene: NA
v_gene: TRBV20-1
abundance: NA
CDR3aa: CSAYQQGVSTF
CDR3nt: TGCAGTGCTTATCAACAGGGAGTGTCAACCTTC

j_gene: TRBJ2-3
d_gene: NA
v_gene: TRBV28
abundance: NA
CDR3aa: CASSLLYRGGDASTDTQYF
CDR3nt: TGTGCCAGCAGTTTATTATACCGCGGTGGAGACGCTAGCACAGATACGCAGTATTTT

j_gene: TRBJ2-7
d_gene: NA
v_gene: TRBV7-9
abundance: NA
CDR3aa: CASSLGASNEQYF
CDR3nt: TGTGCCAGCAGCTTGGGGGCTAGTAACGAGCAGTACTTC

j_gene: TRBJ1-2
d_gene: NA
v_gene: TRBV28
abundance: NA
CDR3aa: CASTTRRGNYGYTF
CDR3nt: TGTGCCAGCACTACCCGCCGGGGTAACTATGGCTACACCTTC

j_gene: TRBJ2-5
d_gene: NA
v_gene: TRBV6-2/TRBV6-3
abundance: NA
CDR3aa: CASSYDRETQYF
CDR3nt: TGTGCCAGCAGTTACGATCGGGAGACCCAGTACTTC